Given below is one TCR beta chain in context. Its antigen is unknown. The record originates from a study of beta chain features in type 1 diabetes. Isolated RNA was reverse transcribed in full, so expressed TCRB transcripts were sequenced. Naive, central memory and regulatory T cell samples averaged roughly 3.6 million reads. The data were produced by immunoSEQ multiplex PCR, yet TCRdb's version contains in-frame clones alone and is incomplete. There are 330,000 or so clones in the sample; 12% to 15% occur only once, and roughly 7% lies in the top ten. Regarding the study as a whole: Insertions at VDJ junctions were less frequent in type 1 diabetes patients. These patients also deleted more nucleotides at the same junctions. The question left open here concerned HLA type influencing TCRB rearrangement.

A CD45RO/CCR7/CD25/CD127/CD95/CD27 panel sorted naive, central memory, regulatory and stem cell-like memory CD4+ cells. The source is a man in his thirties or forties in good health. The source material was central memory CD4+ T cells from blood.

The CDR3 sequence: CASSFRHNTEAFF. The CDR3 region has the DNA TGTGCCAGCAGTTTCCGACATAACACTGAAGCTTTCTTT. This sequence joins TRBV6-5 and TRBJ1-1; D gene unclear. The CDR3 has 13 residues. Germline V CDR1 and CDR2: MNHEY, SVGAGI. Trimming took 4 bases from V and 2 from J, leaving 8 bases between them.